This T cell receptor (beta chain) was captured by sequencing in a study of T cells in Graves' hyperthyroidism and ophthalmopathy. Researchers took RNA transcripts and amplified the TCR beta CDR3 regions from them. In the first-round RT-PCR of the TCR CDR3, the HTBI primer set was used. TCRdb passed the multiplex PCR reads through MiXCR, listing each CDR3 protein once. The data hold a few hundred thousand distinct CDR3 sequences, with 15% to 20% observed a single time. Graves' hyperthyroidism was deemed stable absent ophthalmopathy progression within 18 months. Exclusion of a patient resulted from uncontrolled infection, other autoimmune disease, pregnancy or lactation. Study-wide results and caveats: Most expanded thyroid clonotypes above 0.001 also appeared in blood.

V lost 2 bases to trimming and J lost 6 bases, with 7 bases between them. This CDR3 is 11 amino acids long. From germline, CDR1 is GTSNPN and CDR2 SVGIG (reference sequence). This clonotype was seen at least ten times. Its matching antigen is unknown. The V gene is TRBV30, the J gene TRBJ1-1, with D uncertain. Input material: blood. The sequence was collected from a woman aged 18-29 years with Graves' hyperthyroidism. CDR3 nucleotides: TGTGCCTGGAGTTTTAACGCTGAAGCTTTCTTT. Its protein product is CAWSFNAEAFF. Drawing the rest from reference TRBV30 and TRBJ1-1, the complete variable domain is SQTIHQWPATLVQPVGSPLSLECTVEGTSNPNLYWYRQAAGRGLQLLFYSVGIGQISSEVPQNLSASRPQDRQFILSSKKLLLSDSGFYLCAWSFNAEAFFGQGTRLTVV.